This T cell receptor (beta chain) was observed in a study of vaccination and CD4 T cells after COVID-19. Background on the study: Investigators stimulated cells with overlapping spike peptides drawn from SARS-CoV-2, HCoV-NL63, HCoV-OC43 and HCoV-229E.

The Oncomine TCR Beta short-read assay generated sequence data from the DNA of cultured CD4+ T cells. Genomic DNA extraction was carried out from cultured CD4+ T cells. MiXCR, run by TCRdb on the PCR reads, gives a single entry per CDR3 protein. The table records thousands of distinct CDR3 sequences, around 35% of them present only once. Sample treatment: roughly ten-day PBMC culture with coronavirus spike peptide pools or control peptides (ViraFEST assay). Pre-COVID-19 pandemic sampling (2011-2018) yielded the unexposed donor's CD4+ T cells. ViraFEST grew antigen-specific T cells using peptide pools, then sequenced TCRs. Germline V gives CDR1 SGHVS, CDR2 FQNEAQ. This CDR3 region has 14 residues. V dropped 3 bases and J dropped 0; count of bases not matched to a gene: 0. Comments on this clonotype: Its antigen remains unidentified.

The chain carries TRBV7-8 and TRBJ1-1, with 8 bases that match TRBD1. Sequencing used CD4+ T cells from blood, cultured in vitro. This TCR was recovered from a human donor in good health. The CDR3 reads CASSLDRVNTEAFF. The DNA of the CDR3 is TGTGCCAGCAGCTTGGACAGGGTGAACACTGAAGCTTTCTTT.